The 32 T cell receptor beta chains listed next were all sequenced from one sample in a study of cytomegalovirus exposure and HLA in healthy donors. PCR amplification relied on 60 Vbeta primers (plus 13 Jbeta primers). Libraries were prepared by immunoSEQ multiplex PCR; TCRdb keeps only in-frame clonotypes and omits some of them. Recorded for this sample: about 200,000 clones. The source material was PBMCs. The origin of the receptors is a man aged 30-40 years in good health and CMV-seronegative.

The chain uses TRBV29-1 and TRBJ2-1; 16 bases agree with TRBD2. The CDR3 extends over 14 amino acids. Per germline, CDR1 SQVTM and CDR2 ANQGSEA. Unmatched junction bases numbered 8, after V lost 6 bases and J lost 12 bases. The CDR3 DNA is TGCAGCGTCACGGGACTAGCGGGGGGGCCTGGGCAGTTCTTC. Protein product: CSVTGLAGGPGQFF.

This chain joins TRBV18 and TRBJ2-1; unclear D gene. CDR1 KGHSH and CDR2 LQKENI come from the germline V gene. The CDR3 runs to 15 residues. Between the trimmed V and J ends, which lost 2 bases and 8 bases, there was a span of 16 bases. CDR3 loop: CASSPTMTSPDEQFF. The CDR3, as DNA: TGTGCCAGCTCACCAACAATGACTTCTCCCGATGAGCAGTTCTTC.

V gene TRBV29-1 combines with J gene TRBJ1-3; D is unclear. Germline loops: CDR1 SQVTM, CDR2 ANQGSEA. Trimming shortened V by 5 bases and J by 11 bases, and 13 bases separated the two germline ends. The CDR3 consists of 11 residues. Here the CDR3 DNA reads TGCAGCGTTAAGGACTGGTGGTCCATATATTTT. Encoded protein: CSVKDWWSIYF.

The chain uses TRBV28 and TRBJ2-1; D is unresolved. The germline V gene has CDR1 MDHEN and CDR2 SYDVKM. There are 14 residues in the CDR3. The V end lost 3 bases, the J end lost 1 base, and 7 bases lay between the germline ends. CDR3 DNA: TGTGCCAGCAGTTTGGTCGGGTCCTACAATGAGCAGTTCTTC. This gives the protein CASSLVGSYNEQFF.

The rearrangement uses TRBV4-1 and TRBJ1-2; D unclear. CDR1 is MGHRA and CDR2 is YSYEKL in the germline V gene. The CDR3 consists of 17 residues. The V and J ends lost 3 bases and 1 base respectively, with 18 bases between them. DNA of the CDR3: TGCGCCAGCAGCCATGCTGCCGACACCAACTTTAACTATGGCTACACCTTC. Protein sequence: CASSHAADTNFNYGYTF.

V usage is TRBV11-2 and J usage is TRBJ2-3; TRBD1 is a possible D gene (5 bases). V dropped 9 bases and J dropped 2 bases, with 15 bases sitting between them. The length of the CDR3 is 14 residues. Germline values: CDR1 SGHAT, CDR2 FQNNGV. Written as DNA, the CDR3 is TGTGCCAGTGGGGCGCGAAACCTCACAGATACGCAGTATTTT. Translation gives CASGARNLTDTQYF.

The rearrangement joins TRBV6-5 to TRBJ1-1; D ambiguous. This CDR3 comprises 15 residues. Deletions cut 0 bases from V and 7 bases from J, with 15 bases between. Germline V lookup: CDR1 MNHEY, CDR2 SVGAGI. The CDR3 spells CASSYSVLASYEAFF. In nucleotides, the CDR3 is TGTGCCAGCAGTTACTCAGTTCTAGCTTCCTATGAAGCTTTCTTT.

The chain has TRBV7-2 and TRBJ2-7, with 14 bases that match TRBD2. Per germline, CDR1 SGHTA and CDR2 FQGNSA. J lost 5 bases, V lost 3 bases, and 3 bases had no gene match. The length of the CDR3 is 15 residues. In DNA form, the CDR3 reads TGTGCCAGCAGCTTCGGACTAGCGGGGGGCAACGAGCAGTACTTC. The encoded protein is CASSFGLAGGNEQYF.

The rearrangement links TRBV19 to TRBJ2-1; 9 nucleotides agree with TRBD2. The V gene end was trimmed by 9 bases and the J gene end by 2 bases; junction bases not matched to a gene: 11. The CDR3 contains 16 residues. Germline V CDR1 and CDR2: LNHDA, SQIVND (reference sequence). CDR3: CASGAFSGSAYNEQFF. The CDR3, as DNA: TGTGCCAGCGGAGCCTTTAGCGGGAGTGCCTACAATGAGCAGTTCTTC.

V is TRBV11-3 and J is TRBJ1-2; tentatively, D is TRBD1 (5 bases). CDR1 SGHNT and CDR2 YENEEA come from the germline V gene. Trimming left V 5 bases short and J 2 bases short, with 9 bases between. The CDR3 totals 13 residues. CDR3 in DNA: TGTGCCAGCAGCCGCGACAGCAACTATGGCTACACCTTC. The encoded protein is CASSRDSNYGYTF.

The chain uses TRBV10-2 and TRBJ1-5, with 9 bases that match TRBD1. The V gene end was trimmed by 6 bases and the J gene end by 3 bases; junction bases not matched to a gene: 3. Germline V gene data show CDR1 as WSHSY and CDR2 as SAAADI. This CDR3 spans 14 amino acids. CDR3 DNA sequence: TGCGCCAGCAGCGGGACAGGGCACAATCAGCCCCAGCATTTT. It is translated as CASSGTGHNQPQHF.

V and J are TRBV5-1 and TRBJ2-3; D remains ambiguous. CDR3 length: 16 residues. In germline, CDR1 is SGHRS, CDR2 YFSETQ. Trimming shortened V by 0 bases and J by 3 bases, and 14 bases separated the two germline ends. DNA for the CDR3: TGCGCCAGCAGCTTGGCCACAAACAAAGAAACAGATACGCAGTATTTT. Translation: CASSLATNKETDTQYF.

V is TRBV7-9 and J is TRBJ1-1, with D maybe TRBD1 (5 bases). Germline CDR1 is SEHNR and CDR2 is FQNEAQ (reference sequence). V gave up 11 bases and J gave up 2 bases, with 12 bases separating them. This CDR3 contains 12 residues. For the CDR3, the DNA is TGTGCCGGAACAAGGGGAAACACTGAAGCTTTCTTT. Its translation: CAGTRGNTEAFF.

The rearrangement uses TRBV25-1 and TRBJ1-1; a possible D gene is TRBD1 (6 bases). CDR3 length: 14 amino acids. V lost 3 bases and J 1 base, leaving 9 bases between the germline ends. CDR1 and CDR2 (germline): MGHDK, SYGVNS. This chain's CDR3 is CASSDWTANTEAFF. The CDR3 DNA reads TGTGCCAGCAGTGATTGGACAGCGAACACTGAAGCTTTCTTT.

In nucleotides, the CDR3 is TGTGCCAGCAGCGTGACTAGCGGCACAGATACGCAGTATTTT. This sequence encodes CASSVTSGTDTQYF. V gene TRBV7-9 combines with J gene TRBJ2-3; 8 positions match TRBD2. Germline V gene sequence: CDR1 SEHNR, CDR2 FQNEAQ (reference sequence). The CDR3 sequence is 14 residues long. J was trimmed by 1 base and V by 5 bases; bases with no gene match: 2.

This rearrangement joins TRBV6-5 to TRBJ2-5; possibly TRBD1 for D (8 bases). Germline assignment: CDR1 MNHEY and CDR2 SVGAGI. The V end was cut by 6 bases, the J end by 4 bases, with 15 bases between. The CDR3 sequence is 14 residues long. CDR3 nucleotide sequence: TGTGCCAGCAGGAACACAGGGGGGGGAGAGACCCAGTACTTC. This sequence encodes CASRNTGGGETQYF.

V gene TRBV27 combines with J gene TRBJ2-7, with 11 bases aligning to TRBD2. This CDR3 has 16 residues. Trimming at V came to 8 bases and at J to 6 bases, leaving 15 bases not matched to a gene. The germline V gene encodes CDR1 MNHEY and CDR2 SMNVEV (reference sequence). The CDR3 spells CASHPGATSGSFEQYF. The CDR3 coding sequence is TGTGCCAGCCACCCGGGGGCCACTAGCGGGAGTTTCGAGCAGTACTTC.

As concerns this clone: The sample has other DNA sequences that encode this CDR3 too. CDR3 amino acids: CASSSTGMNTEAFF. Here the CDR3 DNA reads TGTGCCAGCAGTTCAACAGGAATGAACACTGAAGCTTTCTTT. This sequence joins TRBV7-8 and TRBJ1-1, with D perhaps matching TRBD1 (5 bases). The V end lost 6 bases, the J end lost 0 bases, and 11 bases lay between the germline ends. CDR3 size: 14 residues. The germline V gene encodes CDR1 SGHVS and CDR2 FQNEAQ.

The V and J genes are TRBV28 and TRBJ1-1; 8 nucleotides align to TRBD1. This CDR3 has 14 residues. In germline, CDR1 is MDHEN, CDR2 SYDVKM. Germline trimming cut 6 bases from V and 4 bases from J; bases unmatched to any gene: 7. This CDR3 is CASRTGDVVTEAFF. The CDR3 nucleotides read TGTGCCAGCAGGACAGGGGACGTTGTCACTGAAGCTTTCTTT.

The chain uses TRBV6-5 and TRBJ2-7, with D maybe TRBD2 (5 bases). Germline CDR1 MNHEY, CDR2 SVGAGI. The V and J ends lost 7 bases and 2 bases respectively, with 18 bases between them. The CDR3 totals 15 residues. CDR3 in amino acids: CASTPWAGLPYEQYF. CDR3 DNA sequence: TGTGCCAGCACCCCGTGGGCGGGTCTACCCTACGAGCAGTACTTC.

The chain combines TRBV9 with TRBJ2-1; TRBD1 might be the D (6 bases). Per germline, CDR1 SGDLS and CDR2 YYNGEE. The V end lost 0 bases, the J end lost 6 bases, and 10 bases lay between the germline ends. This CDR3 has 14 residues. CDR3 region: CASSVGGRGNEQFF. CDR3 bases: TGTGCCAGCAGCGTAGGGGGCAGGGGCAATGAGCAGTTCTTC.

The gene calls are TRBV18 and TRBJ2-1; no clear D gene. CDR1 is KGHSH and CDR2 is LQKENI in the germline V gene. The CDR3 is 16 amino acids. Trimming stripped 0 bases from V and 3 bases from J, with 12 bases between. The CDR3, as DNA: TGTGCCAGCTCACCACCGTCGAGACGGAGCTACAATGAGCAGTTCTTC. This sequence encodes CASSPPSRRSYNEQFF.

V gene TRBV5-5 combines with J gene TRBJ2-5, with 11 bases identical to TRBD2. The CDR3 loop spans 16 amino acids. With 3 bases clipped from V and 3 bases from J, the junction kept 7 bases outside the gene matches. The V gene's germline CDR1 is SGHKS and CDR2 YYEKEE (reference sequence). The CDR3 here is CASSSGGTSGKETQYF. CDR3 coding DNA: TGTGCCAGCAGCTCCGGGGGGACTAGCGGCAAAGAGACCCAGTACTTC.

This rearrangement joins TRBV25-1 to TRBJ1-1; D is possibly TRBD1 (6 bases). V shed 4 bases and J shed 11 bases, with 17 bases lying between them. This CDR3 region has 13 residues. Germline V gene lookup returns CDR1 MGHDK and CDR2 SYGVNS. The CDR3 here is CASSAGTGPGAFF. The CDR3 DNA reads as TGTGCCAGCAGTGCCGGCACAGGGCCTGGCGCTTTCTTT.

In the case of this clone: Other DNA sequences in this specimen translate into the identical CDR3. The chain carries TRBV9 and TRBJ2-5; D unclear. Germline V lookup: CDR1 SGDLS, CDR2 YYNGEE. This CDR3 has 13 residues. V was pared by 0 bases and J by 2 bases, with 5 bases between. CDR3 loop: CASSVASQETQYF. The CDR3 DNA reads as TGTGCCAGCAGCGTAGCCAGTCAAGAGACCCAGTACTTC.

This chain links TRBV19 with TRBJ1-1; unclear D gene. V was cut by 8 bases and J by 1 base, with 14 bases left in between. The CDR3 is 14 residues long. CDR1 is LNHDA, CDR2 SQIVND, per germline (reference sequence). In DNA, the CDR3 is TGTGCCAGTTCCCTTACGGTTGGGAACACTGAAGCTTTCTTT. It is translated as CASSLTVGNTEAFF.

The chain is built from TRBV2 and TRBJ1-5; the D gene is possibly TRBD1 (5 bases). Germline V gives CDR1 SNHLY, CDR2 FYNNEI. Trimming took 3 bases from V and 3 from J, leaving 9 bases between them. The CDR3 sequence is 14 residues long. The CDR3 DNA sequence: TGTGCCAGCAGTGATCAGGGATTCAATCAGCCCCAGCATTTT. Protein: CASSDQGFNQPQHF.

This chain uses TRBV7-2 with TRBJ2-1, with D perhaps matching TRBD2 (6 bases). There are 13 residues in the CDR3. Germline loops: CDR1 SGHTA, CDR2 FQGNSA. V gave up 2 bases and J gave up 7 bases, with 9 bases separating them. CDR3 region: CASSLRRENEQFF. CDR3 nucleotides: TGTGCCAGCAGCTTAAGGCGGGAAAATGAGCAGTTCTTC.

The chain recombines TRBV19 with TRBJ1-1, with 8 bases matching TRBD1. With 5 bases clipped from V and 7 bases from J, the junction kept 6 bases outside the gene matches. CDR1 and CDR2 from the germline V gene are LNHDA and SQIVND (reference sequence). CDR3 length: 13 amino acids. The DNA for the CDR3 is TGTGCCAGTAGTGTCGGGACAGGCCTTGAAGCTTTCTTT. The encoded protein is CASSVGTGLEAFF.

This chain links TRBV9 with TRBJ1-2, with 12 positions matching TRBD1. The CDR3 spans 16 residues. V shed 4 bases and J 6 bases; nucleotides not matched to a gene: 10. The V gene's germline CDR1 is SGDLS and CDR2 YYNGEE. CDR3 in amino acids: CASSPRDRGLSNGYTF. In nucleotides, the CDR3 is TGTGCCAGCAGCCCCCGGGACAGGGGGCTCTCCAATGGCTACACCTTC.

The chain carries TRBV28 and TRBJ1-2; 9 nucleotides line up with TRBD1. Looked up from germline, CDR1 is MDHEN and CDR2 is SYDVKM. This CDR3 has 16 residues. After removal of 5 bases from V and 0 bases from J, the junction contained 7 bases not matched to a gene. The CDR3 DNA is TGTGCCAGCAGTGACTGGACAGGGGATTCTAACTATGGCTACACCTTC. Amino acids: CASSDWTGDSNYGYTF.

This sequence joins TRBV7-9 and TRBJ2-7; the match to TRBD1 covers 8 bases. The CDR3 is 18 residues long. From germline, CDR1 is SEHNR and CDR2 FQNEAQ (reference sequence). Trimming took 2 bases from V and 2 from J; bases not matched to a gene: 14. The DNA of the CDR3 is TGTGCCAGCAGCTTATCAGAATACCAGGGGGCAGTGGCCTACGAGCAGTACTTC. It specifies CASSLSEYQGAVAYEQYF.